The 5 T cell receptor beta chains listed next were all sequenced from one sample in a study of T cells in Graves' hyperthyroidism and ophthalmopathy. TCR beta CDR3 regions were amplified from RNA transcripts. Researchers ran a first-round RT-PCR on the TCR CDR3 using the HTBI primer set. MiXCR was run by TCRdb on the multiplex PCR reads, yielding one entry per CDR3 protein. Counted here are a few hundred thousand distinct CDR3 sequences, just over 45% occurring once; the ten biggest clones make up roughly 7.7%. Sequences were obtained from peripheral blood or thyroid tissue (not recorded which). The receptors come from a woman in her late teens or twenties with Graves' hyperthyroidism.

This clonotype has only a few counts. The V gene is TRBV7-6, the J gene TRBJ2-7, with D tentatively TRBD1 (6 bases). The germline gives CDR1 SGHVS, CDR2 FNYEAQ. The CDR3 has 14 residues. Between the trimmed V and J ends, which lost 6 bases and 3 bases, there was a span of 15 bases. The CDR3 spells CASSYPGHIYEQYF. In nucleotides, the CDR3 is TGTGCCAGCAGTTACCCGGGACATATCTACGAGCAGTACTTC.

This clonotype has a count of ten or more. The CDR3 bases are TGTGCCACCCCAGAGACCCAGTACTTC. It yields the protein CATPETQYF. V is TRBV7-3 and J is TRBJ2-5; D gene ambiguous. Germline assignment: CDR1 SGHTA and CDR2 FQGTGA. The CDR3 covers 9 residues. With 10 bases removed from V and 4 bases from J, the gap between germline ends came to 4 bases.

This chain uses TRBV29-1 with TRBJ1-2; 10 nucleotides match TRBD1. CDR1 is SQVTM, CDR2 ANQGSEA, per germline. CDR3 size: 16 residues. V lost 6 bases, J lost 8 bases, and 18 bases stayed unmatched. The CDR3 protein is CSVDPGQGPRSEGYTF. The CDR3 DNA sequence: TGCAGCGTGGATCCGGGACAGGGGCCGCGCAGTGAAGGCTACACCTTC.

About this clonotype itself: Just one base apart from a much larger clone, this may be a read error. The chain links TRBV6-6 to TRBJ1-4; possibly TRBD1 for D (5 bases). Trimming stripped 1 base from V and 5 bases from J, with 8 bases between. This CDR3 is 14 amino acids long. Germline V lookup: CDR1 MNHNY, CDR2 SVGAGI (reference sequence). CDR3 coding DNA: TGTGCCAGCAGTTACTTAGGGGCCAATGAAAAACTGTTTTTT. Encoded protein: CASSYLGANEKLFF.

The chain is built from TRBV7-6 and TRBJ2-7, with 8 bases aligning to TRBD1. The CDR3 covers 13 residues. Germline loops: CDR1 SGHVS, CDR2 FNYEAQ. DNA of the CDR3: TGTGCTAGCGACAGGGGATGGGCCTACGAGCAGTACTTC. This codes for CASDRGWAYEQYF. The full variable domain, in which reference TRBV7-6 and TRBJ2-7 provide the parts outside the CDR3, is GAGVSQSPRYKVTKRGQDVALRCDPISGHVSLYWYRQALGQGPEFLTYFNYEAQQDKSGLPNDRFSAERPEGSISTLTIQRTEQRDSAMYRCASDRGWAYEQYFGPGTRLTVT.